This record looks at one T cell receptor beta chain sequence and its context. Its target is unknown. This sample was included in a study of T-cell memory formation after mild COVID-19. Study results and limitations: Contracting clones, day 15 to 85, had balanced CD4/CD8, and later expanders favored CD4+. Some SARS-CoV-2-responding clones were already detected in memory before infection.

Trimming took off 5 bases at V and 6 bases at J, with 14 bases between the two ends. CDR1 and CDR2 from the germline V gene are SGHVS and FQNEAQ. The CDR3 loop spans 13 amino acids. MiXCR, applied by TCRdb to the 5' RACE reads, yields one record per CDR3 protein. Of about 350,000 distinct CDR3 sequences listed, roughly 13% were seen once; the top ten hold about 20%. The source material was PBMCs or a T cell subset sorted from them (not recorded which). This sequence originates from a man aged 18 to 30 who had mild COVID-19 (a few samples of this study predate the infection). Cell type and time point are not known. The chain recombines TRBV7-8 with TRBJ2-7; a weak D match, TRBD1 (5 bases). This chain's CDR3 is CASSANPGLEQYF. CDR3 bases: TGTGCCAGCAGCGCCAACCCAGGGCTCGAGCAGTACTTC.